These 32 T cell receptor beta chains originate from one sample sequenced in a study of PD-1 blockade in classical Hodgkin lymphoma. Method: immunoSEQ multiplex PCR; TCRdb's copy keeps in-frame clones and lacks some. The repertoire holds about 21,000 clones, with approximately 70% as singletons. Brentuximab vedotin exposure varied among the patients, all of whom had relapsed after autologous stem cell transplantation. The input for sequencing was peripheral blood mononuclear cells (PBMCs), taken at baseline. The receptors were sampled from a human donor with classical Hodgkin lymphoma.

This sequence joins TRBV29-1 and TRBJ2-5; D tentatively fits TRBD1 or TRBD2 (5 bases each). Germline assignment: CDR1 SQVTM and CDR2 ANQGSEA. The CDR3 runs to 14 residues. Trimming pared 5 bases from V and 5 bases from J, leaving 18 bases between. This CDR3 is CSVIGGAWGETQYF. The CDR3 DNA reads as TGCAGCGTTATCGGCGGCGCCTGGGGGGAGACCCAGTACTTC.

The chain uses TRBV5-6 and TRBJ1-6, with a possible D match to TRBD1 (5 bases). Trimming took 4 bases from V and 10 from J, leaving 18 bases between them. The CDR3 runs 15 residues. Germline V lookup: CDR1 SGHDT, CDR2 YYEEEE. The DNA of the CDR3 is TGTGCCAGCAGCATCCCAGGGAGGCCTAACTCACCCCTCCACTTT. This translates into CASSIPGRPNSPLHF.

The genes are TRBV19 and TRBJ2-3; the D gene is possibly TRBD1 (6 bases). V shed 4 bases and J shed 3 bases, with 17 bases lying between them. Germline V CDR1 and CDR2: LNHDA, SQIVND (reference sequence). The CDR3 sequence is 16 residues long. The CDR3 nucleotides are TGTGCCAGTAGTACGGGCAGGGCAGGGGCGACAGATACGCAGTATTTT. Its translation is CASSTGRAGATDTQYF.

The chain has TRBV6-1 and TRBJ2-4, with 8 bases lining up with TRBD1. V lost 2 bases and J lost 4; bases outside the gene matches: 7. The CDR3 covers 16 residues. From germline, CDR1 is MNHNS and CDR2 SASEGT. The CDR3: CASSEFRQGRKNIQYF. CDR3 bases: TGTGCCAGCAGTGAATTCCGACAGGGGAGGAAAAACATTCAGTACTTC.

CDR3 sequence: CASSSTTETKIETQYF. Here the CDR3 DNA reads TGTGCCAGCAGTTCGACGACAGAAACCAAGATCGAGACCCAGTACTTC. The chain couples TRBV25-1 to TRBJ2-5; TRBD1 is a possible D gene (5 bases). The germline V gene encodes CDR1 MGHDK and CDR2 SYGVNS. CDR3 length: 16 amino acids. The germline V and J ends were trimmed by 5 bases and 5 bases, with 21 bases remaining between them.

This chain links TRBV16 with TRBJ1-2; D not certain. The CDR3 length is 15 residues. The V gene lost 0 bases and the J gene lost 2 bases, with 10 bases spanning the gap. Germline CDR1 KGHSY, CDR2 FQNENV. CDR3 bases: TGTGCCAGCAGCCAATCCTGGGGTTTAAACTATGGCTACACCTTC. Amino acid sequence: CASSQSWGLNYGYTF.

This rearrangement joins TRBV10-3 to TRBJ1-5, with no clear D. Germline assignment: CDR1 ENHRY and CDR2 SYGVKD. CDR3 length: 14 amino acids. V lost 6 bases and J 4 bases, leaving 13 bases between the germline ends. The CDR3 sequence: CAIRAESRNQPQHF. In nucleotides, the CDR3 is TGTGCCATCAGGGCCGAGTCACGAAATCAGCCCCAGCATTTT.

V and J are TRBV6-6 and TRBJ1-3; TRBD1 is a possible D gene (5 bases). Germline CDR1 MNHNY, CDR2 SVGAGI (reference sequence). This CDR3 has 16 amino acids. V was cut by 0 bases and J by 0 bases, with 9 bases left in between. The CDR3 loop reads CASSYSTATSGNTIYF. CDR3 bases: TGTGCCAGCAGTTACTCGACAGCAACCTCTGGAAACACCATATATTTT.

The rearrangement uses TRBV19 and TRBJ1-6; D is uncertain. The CDR3 contains 14 residues. Trimming removed 2 bases from V and 6 bases from J, with 8 bases in between. Germline-derived CDR1 and CDR2 are LNHDA and SQIVND (reference sequence). The DNA for the CDR3 is TGTGCCAGTAGTATAAGCGTCCGTAATTCACCCCTCCACTTT. This sequence encodes CASSISVRNSPLHF.

The rearrangement links TRBV12-5 to TRBJ2-7, with D perhaps matching TRBD1 or TRBD2 (7 bases each). Trimming removed 2 bases at V and 5 bases at J, with 16 bases between. The CDR3 length is 15 residues. Germline V gene lookup returns CDR1 LGHNT and CDR2 FRNRAP. CDR3: CASGLWDSGENEQYF. DNA for the CDR3: TGTGCTAGTGGTTTGTGGGACAGCGGGGAGAACGAGCAGTACTTC.

Written as DNA, the CDR3 is TGTGCCAGCAGCCTGGGGGCAGGCGGTAGCAATCAGCCCCAGCATTTT. It encodes CASSLGAGGSNQPQHF. V and J are TRBV28 and TRBJ1-5; D perhaps matches TRBD1 (6 bases). V lost 6 bases and J lost 0, with 15 bases in between. Germline assignment: CDR1 MDHEN and CDR2 SYDVKM. This CDR3 is 16 amino acids long. Looking up the rest from reference TRBV28 and TRBJ1-5 gives the full variable domain: DVKVTQSSRYLVKRTGEKVFLECVQDMDHENMFWYRQDPGLGLRLIYFSYDVKMKEKGDIPEGYSVSREKKERFSLILESASTNQTSMYLCASSLGAGGSNQPQHFGDGTRLSIL.

This clone was seen only once. The chain couples TRBV5-1 to TRBJ1-3, with D possibly TRBD1 on 6 matching bases. CDR1 and CDR2 (germline): SGHRS, YFSETQ. The V end lost 5 bases, the J end lost 8 bases, and 17 bases lay between the germline ends. The CDR3 is 14 residues long. CDR3 DNA sequence: TGCGCCAGCAGTCGGACCTACAGGGAGGACACCATATATTTT. This gives the protein CASSRTYREDTIYF.

This rearrangement joins TRBV19 to TRBJ1-2; 10 nucleotides line up with TRBD1. The germline V gene has CDR1 LNHDA and CDR2 SQIVND (reference sequence). Germline trimming cut 4 bases from V and 3 bases from J; bases unmatched to any gene: 2. The CDR3 loop spans 14 amino acids. As DNA, the CDR3 is TGTGCCAGTAGTACCGGGACAGGGGACTATGGCTACACCTTC. Its protein product is CASSTGTGDYGYTF.

The J gene is TRBJ1-1, the V gene TRBV18; 7 bases are a match to TRBD1. Germline loops: CDR1 KGHSH, CDR2 LQKENI. After removal of 2 bases from V and 0 bases from J, the junction contained 6 bases not matched to a gene. The CDR3 sequence is 16 residues long. The CDR3 loop is CASSPIRQGLNTEAFF. CDR3 nucleotide sequence: TGTGCCAGCTCACCAATCCGACAGGGATTGAACACTGAAGCTTTCTTT.

The J gene is TRBJ2-3, the V gene TRBV10-3; D might be TRBD1 (6 bases). Looked up from germline, CDR1 is ENHRY and CDR2 is SYGVKD. The V and J ends lost 1 base and 0 bases respectively, with 17 bases between them. There are 18 residues in the CDR3. The CDR3 DNA reads as TGTGCCATCAGTGAGTTCTCGATTCAGGGGAGTAGCACAGATACGCAGTATTTT. It specifies CAISEFSIQGSSTDTQYF.

A few counts support this clone. The rearrangement uses TRBV9 and TRBJ2-3; 7 bases align to TRBD1. There are 16 residues in the CDR3. V lost 0 bases, J lost 0 bases, and 4 bases stayed unmatched. Germline V gene lookup returns CDR1 SGDLS and CDR2 YYNGEE. The CDR3 loop is CASSVAAGGSTDTQYF. The CDR3 DNA follows: TGTGCCAGCAGCGTAGCGGCAGGGGGTAGCACAGATACGCAGTATTTT.

Here the CDR3 reads CASSQGTDTEAFF. The CDR3 nucleotides read TGTGCCAGCTCGCAGGGGACAGACACTGAAGCTTTCTTT. The V gene is TRBV18, the J gene TRBJ1-1; 7 positions match TRBD1. The CDR3 extends over 13 amino acids. J gave up 3 bases and V 6 bases, and 4 bases lay outside the gene matches. Germline V CDR1 and CDR2: KGHSH, LQKENI.

V and J are TRBV4-3 and TRBJ2-7; D is unresolved. The CDR3 runs 14 residues. Between the trimmed V and J ends, which lost 4 bases and 3 bases, there was a span of 13 bases. CDR1 is LGHNA, CDR2 YSLEER, per germline. DNA for the CDR3: TGCGCCAGCAGCCGGCAGGTCCGGAACTACGAGCAGTACTTC. It encodes CASSRQVRNYEQYF.

The genes are TRBV6-5 and TRBJ1-5; D not certain. The CDR3 is 13 residues long. Germline CDR1 is MNHEY and CDR2 is SVGAGI. V lost 6 bases and J 0 bases, leaving 6 bases between the germline ends. This chain's CDR3 is CASRAHSNQPQHF. CDR3 bases: TGTGCCAGCAGAGCACATAGCAATCAGCCCCAGCATTTT.

This clone turned up a few times. The rearrangement uses TRBV7-7 and TRBJ1-1; the D is unclear. CDR1 and CDR2 from the germline V gene are SSHAT and FNYEAQ (reference sequence). The CDR3 totals 16 residues. V was trimmed by 1 base and J by 1 base, leaving 13 bases between them. As DNA, the CDR3 is TGTGCCAGCAGCTTAGAATCTGGGGAAGGGAACACTGAAGCTTTCTTT. It translates to CASSLESGEGNTEAFF.

This clone showed up just a few times. The V call is TRBV29-1, the J call TRBJ1-1; D is unclear. Deletions cut 2 bases from V and 0 bases from J, with 7 bases between. The V gene's germline CDR1 is SQVTM and CDR2 ANQGSEA. The CDR3 has 13 residues. CDR3 DNA: TGCAGCGTTGAACGGGTACTGAACACTGAAGCTTTCTTT. Translating gives CSVERVLNTEAFF.

This chain links TRBV4-2 with TRBJ2-7; 10 bases match TRBD2. V trimming: 5 bases; J trimming: 2 bases; junction bases outside the gene matches: 3. From germline, CDR1 is LGHNA and CDR2 YNFKEQ. The CDR3 is made up of 14 amino acids. The CDR3 loop is CASSSGLAAYEQYF. The CDR3 nucleotides are TGTGCCAGCAGCTCAGGACTAGCGGCCTACGAGCAGTACTTC.

V and J are TRBV27 and TRBJ1-4; D gene uncertain. From germline, CDR1 is MNHEY and CDR2 SMNVEV (reference sequence). V was trimmed by 6 bases and J by 8 bases, leaving 13 bases between them. CDR3 length: 13 residues. DNA for the CDR3: TGTGCCAGCAGCCACCCGGACCGGGAAAAACTGTTTTTT. Translating it yields CASSHPDREKLFF.

The chain uses TRBV28 and TRBJ1-6, with a tentative D call TRBD1 (5 bases). The CDR3 sequence is 16 residues long. Trimming took off 2 bases at V and 10 bases at J, with 18 bases between the two ends. Looked up from germline, CDR1 is MDHEN and CDR2 is SYDVKM. CDR3 DNA: TGTGCCAGCAGTTTAGTTTTGGACACTATGGGGTCACCCCTCCACTTT. Translating gives CASSLVLDTMGSPLHF.

The genes are TRBV25-1 and TRBJ2-2, with a possible D match to TRBD2 (6 bases). CDR1 is MGHDK and CDR2 is SYGVNS in the germline V gene. This CDR3 region has 16 residues. V lost 3 bases and J lost 6, with 17 bases in between. Here the CDR3 reads CASSDLGGSPPGELFF. CDR3 DNA: TGTGCCAGCAGTGATCTGGGGGGTTCCCCCCCCGGGGAGCTGTTTTTT.

The chain employs TRBV2 and TRBJ2-1; D may be TRBD2 (6 bases). From germline, CDR1 is SNHLY and CDR2 FYNNEI. With 4 bases removed from V and 1 base from J, the gap between germline ends came to 14 bases. The CDR3 runs 16 residues. CDR3 nucleotides: TGTGCCAGCAGTGGGCCCGGGGGTTTGTCCTACAATGAGCAGTTCTTC. Its protein is CASSGPGGLSYNEQFF.

The rearrangement joins TRBV21-1 to TRBJ2-7; the DNA was not used to check the table's D call, TRBD1. TRBV21-1 is a recognized pseudogene. The CDR3 is 15 residues long. CDR3: CASSIGDRGRCEQYF. The DNA of the CDR3 is TGTGCCAGCAGCATTGGAGACAGGGGGCGATGCGAGCAGTACTTC.

This clone was found a few times. The chain links TRBV27 to TRBJ2-6; D call uncertain. V shed 6 bases and J shed 2 bases, with 11 bases lying between them. Per germline, CDR1 MNHEY and CDR2 SMNVEV (reference sequence). This CDR3 is built from 15 residues. The CDR3 region is CASRRLQTGANVLTF. CDR3 bases: TGTGCCAGCAGACGACTTCAGACTGGGGCCAACGTCCTGACTTTC. Filled out from reference TRBV27 and TRBJ2-6, the complete variable domain reads EAQVTQNPRYLITVTGKKLTVTCSQNMNHEYMSWYRQDPGLGLRQIYYSMNVEVTDKGDVPEGYKVSRKEKRNFPLILESPSPNQTSLYFCASRRLQTGANVLTFGAGSRLTVL.

In its sample, this clone was seen a few times. V usage is TRBV28 and J usage is TRBJ1-5; D is uncertain. Trimming stripped 6 bases from V and 4 bases from J, with 16 bases between. Germline-derived CDR1 and CDR2 are MDHEN and SYDVKM. The CDR3 covers 15 residues. This chain's CDR3 is CASSSGLTRNQPQHF. In DNA, the CDR3 is TGTGCCAGCAGCTCCGGGCTCACGCGGAATCAGCCCCAGCATTTT.

Worth noting for this clone: This may be a read error, as it is one base from a much larger clone. This chain joins TRBV10-3 and TRBJ2-7, with unresolved D. Trimming removed 2 bases at V and 4 bases at J, with 9 bases between. The CDR3 consists of 13 residues. Germline V lookup: CDR1 ENHRY, CDR2 SYGVKD. The CDR3 nucleotides read TGTGCCATCAGTGAGGGTCTTCTGTACGAGCAGTACTTC. The encoded protein is CAISEGLLYEQYF.

The chain recombines TRBV2 with TRBJ2-1; D gene ambiguous. V was clipped by 3 bases and J by 7 bases, with 10 bases between them. Per germline, CDR1 SNHLY and CDR2 FYNNEI. The CDR3 loop spans 13 amino acids. CDR3 sequence (DNA): TGTGCCAGCAGTGAGATAGTAGTTAATGAGCAGTTCTTC. Translation gives CASSEIVVNEQFF.

This clone occurred a few times. The chain carries TRBV5-1 and TRBJ2-4; D unresolved. Germline V gene data show CDR1 as SGHRS and CDR2 as YFSETQ. V was pared by 0 bases and J by 0 bases, with 7 bases between. The length of the CDR3 is 15 residues. CDR3 DNA: TGCGCCAGCAGCTTGGAACCCTTAGCCAAAAACATTCAGTACTTC. It encodes CASSLEPLAKNIQYF. Using reference TRBV5-1 and TRBJ2-4 for the parts outside the CDR3, the full variable domain is KAGVTQTPRYLIKTRGQQVTLSCSPISGHRSVSWYQQTPGQGLQFLFEYFSETQRNKGNFPGRFSGRQFSNSRSEMNVSTLELGDSALYLCASSLEPLAKNIQYFGAGTRLSVL.